This T cell receptor (beta chain) was recovered during a study of cytotoxic CD8 clonotypes in ibrutinib-treated CLL. On the study more broadly: The patients comprised about a dozen relapsed/refractory and about 15 treatment-naive cases, some 17 IGHV unmutated. Response specimens were obtained following a median treatment duration of approximately 13 months, with a range of 6 to 36.

The CDR3 is 13 amino acids. Germline CDR1 reads LNHDA; CDR2 reads SQIVND (reference sequence). V gave up 5 bases and J gave up 4 bases, with 11 bases separating them. Method: immunoSEQ multiplex PCR; TCRdb's copy keeps in-frame clones and lacks some. The repertoire consists of about 97,000 clones, with 75% to 80% occurring once and the leading ten covering approximately 25%. The gene calls are TRBV19 and TRBJ1-1; D gene ambiguous. The specimen was PBMCs, collected after 24 months of ibrutinib treatment. The source is a human donor with chronic lymphocytic leukemia. CDR3 coding DNA: TGTGCCAGTAGTTCCGCCATGGGCACTGAAGCTTTCTTT. Translated: CASSSAMGTEAFF.